What follows describes a single TCR beta chain. This sample was taken from a study of shared clonotypes between healthy human individuals. Looking at the study overall: Donors consisted of two women and a few men between 18 and 49. Each donor contributed plates that comprised three CD4 naive, three CD4 memory, two CD8 naive and one CD8 memory.

The assay was run at deep level. The method was immunoSEQ multiplex PCR; TCRdb's version includes in-frame clones alone and lacks a portion of them. The table shows 2.3 million or so clones, with 85% to 95% occurring only once. CD4+ cells yielded CD45RA+ naive and CD45RA-negative memory subsets. The CDR3 runs 17 residues. V was clipped by 0 bases and J by 1 base, with 14 bases between them. The clonotype comes from a man aged 18-30 years in good health. Some clones in this sample may be carry-over from other donors' samples. The chain links TRBV5-3 to TRBJ2-1; maybe TRBD2 (6 bases). TRBV5-3 is an ORF for which the function is uncertain. Sample: naive CD4+ T cells from PBMCs. Subset of the sample: CD45RA+ positively selected. CDR3 DNA: TGTGCCAGAAGCTTGGGAAACCCCGGGAGTTCCTACAATGAGCAGTTCTTC. Its protein is CARSLGNPGSSYNEQFF.